The 16 T cell receptor beta chains presented below share a single source sample, sequenced in a study of graft-versus-host responses after intestinal transplantation. The antigens of these receptors remain unknown. Assay used: immunoSEQ multiplex PCR; TCRdb lists only in-frame clones, some missing. The table includes roughly 97,000 clones, 91% detected once. This specimen consisted of unstimulated CD4+ T cells sorted from spleen or lymph node cells, obtained before transplant. All receptors come from a human donor who was the organ donor for an intestinal transplant.

This chain uses TRBV7-2 with TRBJ2-3; 13 bases match TRBD2. This CDR3 contains 15 residues. CDR1 and CDR2 from the germline V gene are SGHTA and FQGNSA. The trim removed 5 bases at V and 11 bases at J, leaving 10 bases unmatched. In DNA form, the CDR3 reads TGTGCCAGCAGCGTCTCAGGGACTAGCGGGACTGTGCAGTATTTT. Its translation is CASSVSGTSGTVQYF.

The chain employs TRBV7-6 and TRBJ2-1, with D maybe TRBD2 (6 bases). CDR1 and CDR2 from the germline V gene are SGHVS and FNYEAQ. The ends were cut back, 5 bases at V and 0 bases at J, with 14 bases in the middle. The CDR3 is 16 residues long. The CDR3 nucleotides read TGTGCCAGCAGCCCCTGGACTACTAGCTCCTACAATGAGCAGTTCTTC. As protein: CASSPWTTSSYNEQFF.

This sequence joins TRBV2 and TRBJ1-5, with D perhaps matching TRBD1 (5 bases). Germline values: CDR1 SNHLY, CDR2 FYNNEI. This CDR3 region has 13 residues. The V end was cut by 8 bases, the J end by 0 bases, with 8 bases between. DNA of the CDR3: TGTGCCAGCCGACAGTATAGCAATCAGCCCCAGCATTTT. Translating gives CASRQYSNQPQHF.

Note on this clone: Other DNA sequences within the sample encode an identical CDR3. The chain carries TRBV9 and TRBJ2-1; no definite D call. Trimming took 2 bases from V and 3 from J, leaving 3 bases between them. CDR1 and CDR2 (germline): SGDLS, YYNGEE. The CDR3 spans 12 residues. The CDR3 here is CASSVGYNEQFF. CDR3 coding DNA: TGTGCCAGCAGCGTCGGCTACAATGAGCAGTTCTTC.

In DNA form, the CDR3 reads TGTGCCAGCAGTGAAGATGTGGTCCTAAGCTCCTACGAGCAGTACTTC. It translates to CASSEDVVLSSYEQYF. The gene calls are TRBV6-1 and TRBJ2-7; no clear D. Germline-derived CDR1 and CDR2 are MNHNS and SASEGT. Trimming pared 1 base from V and 0 bases from J, leaving 13 bases between. The CDR3 covers 16 residues.

The V call is TRBV5-4, the J call TRBJ2-7; 8 nucleotides agree with TRBD1. This CDR3 contains 15 residues. With 0 bases clipped from V and 3 bases from J, the junction kept 5 bases outside the gene matches. Germline V gene lookup returns CDR1 SGHNT and CDR2 YYREEE (reference sequence). For the CDR3, the DNA is TGTGCCAGCAGCTTGGGGACAGGGAGCGTCTACGAGCAGTACTTC. This gives the protein CASSLGTGSVYEQYF.

The chain recombines TRBV7-3 with TRBJ2-7; 8 nucleotides match TRBD2. J lost 7 bases, V lost 1 base, and 6 bases had no gene match. The CDR3 contains 14 residues. CDR1 and CDR2 from the germline V gene are SGHTA and FQGTGA. Here the CDR3 reads CASSLMGTGGEQYF. The CDR3, as DNA: TGTGCCAGCAGCTTAATGGGTACGGGGGGGGAGCAGTACTTC.

This chain connects TRBV5-4 to TRBJ2-5; D ambiguous. The CDR3 loop spans 12 amino acids. V was shortened by 2 bases and J by 2 bases, with 4 bases between the two germline ends. Germline V CDR1 and CDR2: SGHNT, YYREEE (reference sequence). CDR3 nucleotide sequence: TGTGCCAGCAGCTTTATTCAAGAGACCCAGTACTTC. The encoded protein is CASSFIQETQYF.

This sequence joins TRBV4-2 and TRBJ1-1; 10 positions agree with TRBD1. The CDR3 contains 15 residues. Trimming cost V 3 bases and J 6 bases; bases outside gene matches: 7. Germline V gene data show CDR1 as LGHNA and CDR2 as YNFKEQ. CDR3 nucleotides: TGTGCCAGCAGCCACAGACAGGGGGCAGGCGCTGAAGCTTTCTTT. Translating it yields CASSHRQGAGAEAFF.

The chain recombines TRBV7-2 with TRBJ2-2; tentative D call: TRBD2 (5 bases). Germline CDR1 reads SGHTA; CDR2 reads FQGNSA. There are 15 residues in the CDR3. The germline V and J ends were trimmed by 3 bases and 1 base, with 9 bases remaining between them. CDR3 residues: CASSFSRGNTGELFF. The DNA of the CDR3 is TGTGCCAGCAGCTTTTCACGGGGGAACACCGGGGAGCTGTTTTTT.

DNA for the CDR3: TGCGCCAGCAGCCAGCCGGGACACCCTTATGGCTACACCTTC. This codes for CASSQPGHPYGYTF. The chain links TRBV4-1 to TRBJ1-2; D possibly corresponds to TRBD1 (6 bases). Looked up from germline, CDR1 is MGHRA and CDR2 is YSYEKL. V shed 3 bases and J shed 5 bases, with 13 bases lying between them. The CDR3 extends over 14 amino acids.

This chain connects TRBV7-2 to TRBJ2-1, with D possibly being TRBD1 (5 bases). CDR3 length: 13 amino acids. V lost 5 bases and J lost 7, with 12 bases in between. Looked up from germline, CDR1 is SGHTA and CDR2 is FQGNSA. The CDR3 region is CASSPRGVNEQFF. Written as DNA, the CDR3 is TGTGCCAGCAGCCCAAGGGGCGTGAATGAGCAGTTCTTC.

V is TRBV7-9 and J is TRBJ2-3; TRBD2 agrees at 12 bases. Germline CDR1 reads SEHNR; CDR2 reads FQNEAQ (reference sequence). The CDR3 is 16 amino acids. Losses at the gene ends were 3 bases for V and 2 bases for J; bases not matched to a gene: 3. The CDR3 loop is CASSFGLAGSTDTQYF. In nucleotides, the CDR3 is TGTGCCAGCAGCTTTGGACTAGCGGGGTCCACAGATACGCAGTATTTT.

This rearrangement joins TRBV28 to TRBJ1-2; 7 bases map to TRBD1. Germline lookup yields CDR1 MDHEN and CDR2 SYDVKM. This CDR3 is built from 15 residues. J lost 1 base, V lost 2 bases, and 4 bases had no gene match. CDR3 DNA sequence: TGTGCCAGCAGTTTACTGGGGACAGATAACTATGGCTACACCTTC. It translates to CASSLLGTDNYGYTF.

V usage is TRBV15 and J usage is TRBJ1-1; possibly TRBD1 for D (6 bases). V was shortened by 1 base and J by 5 bases, with 14 bases between the two germline ends. From germline, CDR1 is LNHNV and CDR2 YYDKDF (reference sequence). The CDR3 is made up of 15 amino acids. This CDR3 is CATSRVTGRGTEAFF. The CDR3 DNA reads as TGTGCCACCAGCAGAGTGACAGGAAGGGGTACTGAAGCTTTCTTT.

The chain uses TRBV7-9 and TRBJ1-5; D is uncertain. CDR3 length: 14 residues. Trimming took 0 bases from V and 6 from J, leaving 9 bases between them. Germline CDR1 is SEHNR and CDR2 is FQNEAQ (reference sequence). CDR3 in DNA: TGTGCCAGCAGCTTAGCAGGAGGACGTCAGCCCCAGCATTTT. Translated, it gives CASSLAGGRQPQHF.